The TCR beta chain under discussion was sequenced for a study of OX40 agonist ivuxolimab in advanced cancers. The table came from immunoSEQ multiplex PCR; TCRdb's copy has only in-frame clones and leaves some out. This sample has fewer than 85,000 clones; 90% occur once, and the top ten carry over 0.3%. Germline trimming cut 5 bases from V and 6 bases from J; bases unmatched to any gene: 10. Germline V gives CDR1 SGHAT, CDR2 FQNNGV. The CDR3 has 16 residues. This rearrangement joins TRBV11-2 to TRBJ1-4; 9 nucleotides align to TRBD1. The specimen comprised CD4+ or CD8+ T cells sorted from blood, sampled in a trial of the OX40 agonist ivuxolimab. The TCR sequence derives from an adult with an advanced solid tumor such as melanoma, head and neck, liver or kidney cancer. CDR3 in amino acids: CASSRGQGTQYEKLFF. CDR3 nucleotides: TGTGCCAGCAGCCGGGGACAGGGAACGCAGTATGAAAAACTGTTTTTT. Looking up the rest from reference TRBV11-2 and TRBJ1-4 gives the full variable domain: EAGVAQSPRYKIIEKRQSVAFWCNPISGHATLYWYQQILGQGPKLLIQFQNNGVVDDSQLPKDRFSAERLKGVDSTLKIQPAKLEDSAVYLCASSRGQGTQYEKLFFGSGTQLSVL.